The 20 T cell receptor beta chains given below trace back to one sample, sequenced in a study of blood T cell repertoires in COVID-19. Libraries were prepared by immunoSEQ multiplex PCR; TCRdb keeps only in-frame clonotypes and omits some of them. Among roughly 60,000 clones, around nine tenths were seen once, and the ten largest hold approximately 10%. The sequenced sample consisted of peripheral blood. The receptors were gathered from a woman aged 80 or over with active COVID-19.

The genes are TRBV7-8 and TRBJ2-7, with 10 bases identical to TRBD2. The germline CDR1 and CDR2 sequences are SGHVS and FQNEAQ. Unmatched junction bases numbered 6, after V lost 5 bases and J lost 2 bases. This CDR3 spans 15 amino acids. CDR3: CASSRTSGAPYEQYF. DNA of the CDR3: TGTGCCAGCAGCCGGACTAGCGGAGCCCCCTACGAGCAGTACTTC.

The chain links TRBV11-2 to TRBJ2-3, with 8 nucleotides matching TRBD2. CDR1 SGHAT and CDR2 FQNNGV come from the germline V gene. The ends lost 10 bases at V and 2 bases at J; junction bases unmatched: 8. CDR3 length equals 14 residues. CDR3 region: CAIGGAGATDTQYF. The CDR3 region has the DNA TGTGCCATCGGGGGAGCGGGAGCCACAGATACGCAGTATTTT.

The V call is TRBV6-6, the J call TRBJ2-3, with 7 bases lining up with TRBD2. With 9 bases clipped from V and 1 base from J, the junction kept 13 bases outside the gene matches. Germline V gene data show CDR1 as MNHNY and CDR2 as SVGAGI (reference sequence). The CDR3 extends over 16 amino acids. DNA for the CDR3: TGTGCCAGTCGAAAAAGCGGGGAGAGAGGCACAGATACGCAGTATTTT. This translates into CASRKSGERGTDTQYF.

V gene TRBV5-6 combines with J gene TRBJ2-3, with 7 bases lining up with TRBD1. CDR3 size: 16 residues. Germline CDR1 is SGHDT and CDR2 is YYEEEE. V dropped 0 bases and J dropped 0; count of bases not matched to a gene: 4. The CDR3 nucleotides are TGTGCCAGCAGCTTGGGCGGACAGGCTAGCACAGATACGCAGTATTTT. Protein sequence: CASSLGGQASTDTQYF. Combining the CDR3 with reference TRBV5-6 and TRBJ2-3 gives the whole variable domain DAGVTQSPTHLIKTRGQQVTLRCSPKSGHDTVSWYQQALGQGPQFIFQYYEEEERQRGNFPDRFSGHQFPNYSSELNVNALLLGDSALYLCASSLGGQASTDTQYFGPGTRLTVL.

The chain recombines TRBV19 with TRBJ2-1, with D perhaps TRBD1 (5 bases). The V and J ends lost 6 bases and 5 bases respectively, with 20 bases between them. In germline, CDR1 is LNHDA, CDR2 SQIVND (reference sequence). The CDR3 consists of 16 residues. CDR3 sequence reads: CASSLWGSSTNNEQFF. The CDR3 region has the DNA TGTGCCAGTAGCCTTTGGGGCTCCAGTACGAACAATGAGCAGTTCTTC.

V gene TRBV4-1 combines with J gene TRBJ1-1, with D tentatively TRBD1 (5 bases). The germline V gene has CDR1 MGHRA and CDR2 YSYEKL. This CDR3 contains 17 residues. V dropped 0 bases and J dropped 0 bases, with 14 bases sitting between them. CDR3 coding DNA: TGCGCCAGCAGCCAAGATGCAGGGTCGTACATGAACACTGAAGCTTTCTTT. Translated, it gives CASSQDAGSYMNTEAFF.

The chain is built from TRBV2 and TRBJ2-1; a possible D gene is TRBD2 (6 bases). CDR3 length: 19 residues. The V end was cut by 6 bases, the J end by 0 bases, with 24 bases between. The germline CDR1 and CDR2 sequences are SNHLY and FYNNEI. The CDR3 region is CASRAAGRDFLGSYNEQFF. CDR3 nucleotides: TGTGCCAGCAGGGCGGCCGGGCGGGACTTCTTGGGCTCCTACAATGAGCAGTTCTTC.

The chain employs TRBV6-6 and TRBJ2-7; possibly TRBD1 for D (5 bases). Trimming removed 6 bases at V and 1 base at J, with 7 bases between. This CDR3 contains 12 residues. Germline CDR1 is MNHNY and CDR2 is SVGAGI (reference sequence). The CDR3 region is CASRSGSYEQYV. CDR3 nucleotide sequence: TGTGCCAGCAGATCAGGGTCCTACGAGCAGTACGTC.

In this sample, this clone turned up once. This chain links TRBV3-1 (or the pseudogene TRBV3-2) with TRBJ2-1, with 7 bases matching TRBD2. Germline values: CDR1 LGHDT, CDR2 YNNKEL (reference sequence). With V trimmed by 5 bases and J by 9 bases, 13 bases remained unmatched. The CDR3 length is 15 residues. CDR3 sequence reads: CASSAPGGSGGEQFF. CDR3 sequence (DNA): TGTGCCAGCAGCGCCCCTGGCGGTTCGGGGGGTGAGCAGTTCTTC.

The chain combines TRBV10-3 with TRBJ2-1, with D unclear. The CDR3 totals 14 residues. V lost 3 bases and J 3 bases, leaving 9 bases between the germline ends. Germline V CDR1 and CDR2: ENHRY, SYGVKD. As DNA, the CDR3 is TGTGCCATCAGTGATTGGCCGAACTACAATGAGCAGTTCTTC. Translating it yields CAISDWPNYNEQFF.

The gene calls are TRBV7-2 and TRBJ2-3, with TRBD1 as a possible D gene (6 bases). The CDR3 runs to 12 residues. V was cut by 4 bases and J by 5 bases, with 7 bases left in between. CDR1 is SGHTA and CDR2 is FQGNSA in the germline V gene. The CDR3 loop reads CASSYRVDTQYF. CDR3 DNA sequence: TGTGCCAGCAGCTACAGGGTAGATACGCAGTATTTT.

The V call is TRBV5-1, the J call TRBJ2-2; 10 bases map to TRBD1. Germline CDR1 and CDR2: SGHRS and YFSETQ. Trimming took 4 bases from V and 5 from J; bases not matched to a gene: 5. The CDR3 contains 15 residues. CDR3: CASSADRGTTGELFF. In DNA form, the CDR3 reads TGCGCCAGCAGCGCGGACAGGGGGACGACCGGGGAGCTGTTTTTT.

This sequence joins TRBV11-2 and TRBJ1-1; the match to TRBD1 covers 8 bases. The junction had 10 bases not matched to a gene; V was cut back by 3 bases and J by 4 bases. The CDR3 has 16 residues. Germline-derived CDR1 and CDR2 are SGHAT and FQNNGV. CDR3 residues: CASSFPEGTGGTEAFF. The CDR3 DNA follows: TGTGCCAGCAGCTTCCCCGAGGGCACAGGGGGCACTGAAGCTTTCTTT.

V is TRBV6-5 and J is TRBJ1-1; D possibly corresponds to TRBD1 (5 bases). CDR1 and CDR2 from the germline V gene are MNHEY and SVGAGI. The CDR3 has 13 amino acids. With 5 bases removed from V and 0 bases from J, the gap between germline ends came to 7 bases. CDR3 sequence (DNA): TGTGCCAGCAGTAGACAGCTGAACACTGAAGCTTTCTTT. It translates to CASSRQLNTEAFF.

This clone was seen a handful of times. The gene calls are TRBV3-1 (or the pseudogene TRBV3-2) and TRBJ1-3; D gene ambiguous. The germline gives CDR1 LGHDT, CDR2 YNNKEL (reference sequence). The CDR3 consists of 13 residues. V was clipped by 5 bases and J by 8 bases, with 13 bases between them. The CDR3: CASSTRGADTIYF. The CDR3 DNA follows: TGTGCCAGCAGCACCCGGGGAGCGGACACCATATATTTT.

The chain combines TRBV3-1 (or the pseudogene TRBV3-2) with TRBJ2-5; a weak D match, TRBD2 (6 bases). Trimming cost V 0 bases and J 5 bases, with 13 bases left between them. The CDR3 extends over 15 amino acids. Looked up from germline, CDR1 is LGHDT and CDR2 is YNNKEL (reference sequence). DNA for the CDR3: TGTGCCAGCAGCCAAGACGTCAGGGAGGAGGAGACCCAGTACTTC. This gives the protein CASSQDVREEETQYF.

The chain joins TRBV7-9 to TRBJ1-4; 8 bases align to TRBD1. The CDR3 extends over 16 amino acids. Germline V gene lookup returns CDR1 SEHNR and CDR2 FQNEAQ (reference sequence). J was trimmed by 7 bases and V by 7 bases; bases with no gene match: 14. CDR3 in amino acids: CASTRQTGGGREKLFF. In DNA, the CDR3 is TGTGCCAGCACCCGCCAAACAGGGGGTGGTCGTGAAAAACTGTTTTTT.

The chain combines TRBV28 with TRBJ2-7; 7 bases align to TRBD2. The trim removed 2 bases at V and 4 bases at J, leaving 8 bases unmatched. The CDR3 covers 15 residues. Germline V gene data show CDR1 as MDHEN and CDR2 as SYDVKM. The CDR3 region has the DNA TGTGCCAGCAGTTTAGGGGGGGTAGCCAGTTACGAGCAGTACGTC. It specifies CASSLGGVASYEQYV.

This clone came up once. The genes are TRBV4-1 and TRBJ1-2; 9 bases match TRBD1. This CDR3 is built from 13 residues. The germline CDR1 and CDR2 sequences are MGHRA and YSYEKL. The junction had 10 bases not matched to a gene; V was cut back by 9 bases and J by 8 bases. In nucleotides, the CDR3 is TGCGCCAGTGCACAGGGGGCCTTTTCCGGCTACACCTTC. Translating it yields CASAQGAFSGYTF.

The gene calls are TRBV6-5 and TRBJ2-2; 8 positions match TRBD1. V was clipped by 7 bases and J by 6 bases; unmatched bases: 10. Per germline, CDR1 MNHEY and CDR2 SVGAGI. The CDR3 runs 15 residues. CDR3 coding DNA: TGTGCCAGCACCGACAGGGGTTCCCGCGCCGGGGAGCTGTTTTTT. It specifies CASTDRGSRAGELFF.